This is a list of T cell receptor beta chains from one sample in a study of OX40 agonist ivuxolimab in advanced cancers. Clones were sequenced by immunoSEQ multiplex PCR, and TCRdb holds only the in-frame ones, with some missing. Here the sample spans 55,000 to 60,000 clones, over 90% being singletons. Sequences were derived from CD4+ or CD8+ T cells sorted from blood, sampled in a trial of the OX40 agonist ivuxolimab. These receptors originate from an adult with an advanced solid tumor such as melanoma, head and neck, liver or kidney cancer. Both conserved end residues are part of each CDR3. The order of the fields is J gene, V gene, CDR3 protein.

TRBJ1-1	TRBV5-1	CASSLGGNTEAFF
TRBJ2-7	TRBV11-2	CASRRDLTYEQYF
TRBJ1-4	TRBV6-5	CASSPPTNEKLFF
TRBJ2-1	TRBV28	CASSFLESLTLYEQFF
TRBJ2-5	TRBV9	CASNEREGRQETQYF
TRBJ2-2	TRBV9	CASTFDGGTGELFF
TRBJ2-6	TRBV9	CASSVGRGETGANVLTF
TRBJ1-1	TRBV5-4	CASSFPGGTEAFF
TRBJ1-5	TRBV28	CASSLPGGRNQPQHF
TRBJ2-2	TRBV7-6	CASSLTVPGELFF
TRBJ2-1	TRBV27	CASSLSLGGEQFF
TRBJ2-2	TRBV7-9	CASGREAQNTGELFF
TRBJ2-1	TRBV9	CASSVTWGLAGGPGEQFF
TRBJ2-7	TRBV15	CATSLGLAGVYREQYF
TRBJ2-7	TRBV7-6	CASSSGGGSYEQYF
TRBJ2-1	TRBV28	CASSFPPQVTGANEQFF
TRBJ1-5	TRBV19	CASSVGYNQPQHF
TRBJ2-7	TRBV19	CASKLIGLPYEQYF
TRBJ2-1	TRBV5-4	CASSWDLGQSEFF